The 9 T cell receptor beta chains below all came from one sample that was sequenced in a study of T cells in Graves' hyperthyroidism and ophthalmopathy. Amplified regions were TCR beta CDR3 sequences from RNA transcripts. Carried out on the TCR CDR3, a first-round RT-PCR used the HTBI primer set. TCRdb re-called the multiplex PCR reads through MiXCR, storing one row per CDR3 protein. Here the sample spans over 700,000 distinct CDR3 sequences, roughly 20% being singletons. Sequencing was performed on blood. These receptors all come from a woman in her forties or fifties with Graves' hyperthyroidism that later progressed to Graves' ophthalmopathy.

This clonotype was picked up a small number of times. The CDR3 protein is CASSVGTSEYNEQFF. The DNA for the CDR3 is TGTGCCAGCAGCGTAGGGACTAGCGAGTACAATGAGCAGTTCTTC. The rearrangement uses TRBV9 and TRBJ2-1; TRBD2 matches at 9 bases. Germline CDR1 is SGDLS and CDR2 is YYNGEE. J lost 4 bases, V lost 0 bases, and 2 bases had no gene match. CDR3 length: 15 residues.

This clonotype has at least ten counts. The V call is TRBV6-1, the J call TRBJ1-2; D is possibly TRBD1 (6 bases). The CDR3 extends over 14 amino acids. Between the trimmed V and J ends, which lost 2 bases and 5 bases, there was a span of 12 bases. Germline V CDR1 and CDR2: MNHNS, SASEGT. The CDR3 protein is CASSEFSRGYGYTF. The CDR3 nucleotides are TGTGCCAGCAGTGAATTCAGCAGGGGATATGGCTACACCTTC.

V is TRBV11-3 and J is TRBJ2-2; D is undetermined. Germline V gene lookup returns CDR1 SGHNT and CDR2 YENEEA. V was clipped by 5 bases and J by 9 bases, with 16 bases between them. CDR3 length: 14 residues. As DNA, the CDR3 is TGTGCCAGCAGCCGAAGGGAAGGGCCTCGGGAGCTGTTTTTT. As protein: CASSRREGPRELFF.

There are many counts of this clonotype. The chain carries TRBV29-1 and TRBJ1-1; D might be TRBD1 (5 bases). Germline CDR1 is SQVTM and CDR2 is ANQGSEA. V lost 7 bases and J lost 1, with 7 bases in between. CDR3 length: 11 residues. CDR3 nucleotide sequence: TGCAGCGCTGGACAGAACACTGAAGCTTTCTTT. It codes for CSAGQNTEAFF.

This clonotype was found many times. V gene TRBV18 combines with J gene TRBJ2-7; D is unclear. Trimming cost V 4 bases and J 7 bases, with 11 bases left between them. The CDR3 is made up of 12 amino acids. Germline V gives CDR1 KGHSH, CDR2 LQKENI. CDR3 loop: CASSLDREEQYF. As DNA, the CDR3 is TGTGCCAGCTCACTGGACCGAGAGGAGCAGTACTTC.

At least ten counts were recorded for this clonotype. This chain joins TRBV11-2 and TRBJ1-2, with 7 bases lining up with TRBD1. Unmatched junction bases numbered 9, after V lost 3 bases and J lost 5 bases. CDR3 size: 15 residues. Germline-derived CDR1 and CDR2 are SGHAT and FQNNGV. CDR3 protein: CASSFHLGQTYGYTF. The CDR3 bases are TGTGCCAGCAGCTTCCACCTGGGACAGACTTATGGCTACACCTTC.

This clonotype was counted at least ten times. This CDR3 is CATSRASGGYNEQFF. The CDR3 bases are TGTGCCACCAGCAGAGCTAGCGGGGGTTACAATGAGCAGTTCTTC. This sequence joins TRBV15 and TRBJ2-1; 10 bases are shared with TRBD2. CDR1 LNHNV and CDR2 YYDKDF come from the germline V gene (reference sequence). The CDR3 loop spans 15 amino acids. J gave up 4 bases and V 1 base, and 1 base lay outside the gene matches. The full variable domain, its missing parts supplied by reference TRBV15 and TRBJ2-1, is DAMVIQNPRYQVTQFGKPVTLSCSQTLNHNVMYWYQQKSSQAPKLLFHYYDKDFNNEADTPDNFQSRRPNTSFCFLDIRSPGLGDTAMYLCATSRASGGYNEQFFGPGTRLTVL.

This clonotype was recorded at least ten times. This rearrangement joins TRBV5-1 to TRBJ1-1; the D is unclear. This CDR3 is 17 amino acids long. The germline V gene has CDR1 SGHRS and CDR2 YFSETQ. Trimming took 0 bases from V and 0 from J, leaving 15 bases between them. Here the CDR3 reads CASSLGRSLDLNTEAFF. The DNA of the CDR3 is TGCGCCAGCAGCTTGGGCAGGAGCCTTGACCTGAACACTGAAGCTTTCTTT.

This clonotype was observed at least ten times. V usage is TRBV6-6 and J usage is TRBJ2-5; D unresolved. V was clipped by 0 bases and J by 5 bases, with 13 bases between them. CDR3 length equals 15 residues. Germline V lookup: CDR1 MNHNY, CDR2 SVGAGI (reference sequence). In DNA, the CDR3 is TGTGCCAGCAGTTACTCAGGCGGATCCAGGGAGACCCAGTACTTC. Protein sequence: CASSYSGGSRETQYF.